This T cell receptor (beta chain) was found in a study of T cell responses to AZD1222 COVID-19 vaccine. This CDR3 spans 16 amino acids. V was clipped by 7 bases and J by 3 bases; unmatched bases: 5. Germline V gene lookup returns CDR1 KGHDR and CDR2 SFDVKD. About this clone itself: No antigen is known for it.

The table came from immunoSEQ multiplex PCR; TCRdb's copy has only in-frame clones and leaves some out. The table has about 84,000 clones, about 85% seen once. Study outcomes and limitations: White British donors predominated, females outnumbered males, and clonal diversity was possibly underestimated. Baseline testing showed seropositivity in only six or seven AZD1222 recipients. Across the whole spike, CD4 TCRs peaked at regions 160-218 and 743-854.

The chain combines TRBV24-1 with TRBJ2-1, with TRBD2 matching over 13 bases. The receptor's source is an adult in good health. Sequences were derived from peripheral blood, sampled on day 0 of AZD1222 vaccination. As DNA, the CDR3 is TGTGCCACCAGACCCGGACTAGCGGGAGTCTACAATGAGCAGTTCTTC. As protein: CATRPGLAGVYNEQFF.